These T cell receptor beta chains were read from a single sample in a study of shared clonotypes between healthy human individuals. Profiled with immunoSEQ multiplex PCR; TCRdb holds only in-frame clones, not every one. Here the sample spans roughly 1,600,000 clones, 97% to 99% being singletons. The sample was naive CD4+ T cells sorted from blood. The receptors were gathered from a man aged 25-45 years in good health. The CDR3 runs from the conserved cysteine through the conserved F or W. A D gene is named only where the DNA matches it firmly. Size is stated for part of the rows, as once, few or many counts, or as a class when the clone is expanded.

>.|TRBJ2-2|TRBV9|TRBD2
TGTGCCAGCAGCGTAGCACCAGAGACTAGCTTAGTGGCCGGGGAGCTGTTTTTT
CASSVAPETSLVAGELFF
>.|TRBJ2-3|TRBV6-5|.
TGTGCCAGCAGTTACTCGCGAGTTAGTACGCAGTATTTT
CASSYSRVSTQYF
>.|TRBJ2-2|TRBV10-3|.
TGTGCCATCAGTGACGGAACCGGGGAGCTGTTTTTT
CAISDGTGELFF
>once|TRBJ2-2|TRBV7-8|TRBD1
TGTGCCAGCAGCCCGAGGGGACAGGGGACCGGGGAGCTGTTTTTT
CASSPRGQGTGELFF
>.|TRBJ1-1|TRBV5-4|.
TGTGCCAGCAGCGTCGGTTCCGTGGGCACTGAAGCTTTCTTT
CASSVGSVGTEAFF
>.|TRBJ2-5|TRBV11-2|.
TGTGCCAGCAGCCAAGGGGTTGGTGAGACCCAGTACTTC
CASSQGVGETQYF
>.|TRBJ2-7|TRBV5-4|.
TGTGCCAGCAGCGTGACAGACTACGAGCAGTACTTC
CASSVTDYEQYF
>few|TRBJ1-5|TRBV2|.
TGTGCCAGCAGTGATGAGGGGGATCAGCCCCAGCATTTT
CASSDEGDQPQHF
>once|TRBJ1-1|TRBV7-8|.
TGTGCCAGCAGCCGCTCAGGGATTAACACTGAAGCTTTCTTT
CASSRSGINTEAFF
>.|TRBJ1-1|TRBV30|.
TGTGCCTGGATTATAAAGCAGGCTGTGAACACTGAAGCTTTCTTT
CAWIIKQAVNTEAFF
>once|TRBJ1-5|TRBV9|.
TGTGCCAGCAGCGCCGGAAGGGGGTTTCAGCCCCAGCATTTT
CASSAGRGFQPQHF
>.|TRBJ1-5|TRBV18|.
TGTGCCAGCTCCACACTTGCGTTCGGCGGTGAATTTGGCAATCAGCCCCAGCATTTT
CASSTLAFGGEFGNQPQHF
>.|TRBJ1-1|TRBV19|.
TGTGCCAGTAGTATCAGTGTTAAGAACACTGAAGCTTTCTTT
CASSISVKNTEAFF